This T cell receptor (beta chain) was captured by sequencing in a study of shared clonotypes between healthy human individuals. Study-level background: Plates per donor: three CD4 naive, three CD4 memory, two CD8 naive, one CD8 memory.

Naive CD8 cells, CD45RO-negative and positively selected for CCR7, excluded terminally differentiated effector memory CD45RA+ cells. This CDR3 has 12 amino acids. The ends were cut back, 6 bases at V and 5 bases at J, with 11 bases in the middle. Germline V gene data show CDR1 as SGHTA and CDR2 as FQGNSA. This clone was recorded a few times. Its specificity is not known. Methods used by the authors: ImmunoSEQ yielded junction-only sequences lacking quality scores, so filtering differed. The method was immunoSEQ multiplex PCR; TCRdb's version includes in-frame clones alone and lacks a portion of them. The V and J calls and clone size were taken over from that table, and D and trimming were inferred from the DNA. The repertoire has roughly 890,000 clones, nearly 95% of them found once; the top ten carry 24%. The study, taken as a whole, reports: Sampling included only blood; tissue repertoires likely differ. Relative to their counterparts shared across all four donors, non-shared clonotypes exhibited diminished generation probabilities.

Sequenced material: naive CD8+ T cells sorted from blood. The TCR comes from a man aged 25-45 years in good health. The chain joins TRBV7-2 to TRBJ2-7, with D maybe TRBD2 (5 bases). CDR3 bases: TGTGCCAGCAGGCTAGCAGCCAACGAGCAGTACTTC. As protein: CASRLAANEQYF.